The 16 T cell receptor beta chains presented below share a single source sample, sequenced in a study of molecular identifiers for immune sequencing clone quantification. TCRdb reprocessed the PCR reads via MiXCR and lists one record per CDR3 protein. This table holds 550,000 to 750,000 distinct CDR3 sequences, about 20% found once. The specimen sequenced was naive CD8+ T cells from blood, with Jurkat cell RNA spiked in. The subset here: FACS-sorted CD8+CD4-CCR7+CD45RA+ naive T cells. These receptors were obtained from a human donor in good health. Some libraries in this study had Jurkat cell RNA spiked in.

This clonotype was detected many times. The V call is TRBV11-3, the J call TRBJ2-1; 9 nucleotides align to TRBD1. The CDR3 contains 16 residues. V shed 5 bases and J 3 bases; nucleotides not matched to a gene: 8. Per germline, CDR1 SGHNT and CDR2 YENEEA. The CDR3 reads CASSGRTGEVYNEQFF. The CDR3 DNA follows: TGTGCCAGCAGCGGACGGACAGGGGAGGTCTACAATGAGCAGTTCTTC.

This clonotype came up many times. The chain couples TRBV7-2 to TRBJ2-5, with D tentatively TRBD1 (6 bases). The V end was cut by 3 bases, the J end by 2 bases, with 13 bases between. The germline CDR1 and CDR2 sequences are SGHTA and FQGNSA. The CDR3 has 15 amino acids. CDR3 bases: TGTGCCAGCAGCTTGGTTGGGCAGGGGCAAGAGACCCAGTACTTC. Translation gives CASSLVGQGQETQYF.

With respect to this clonotype: A much larger clone sits a single nucleotide away, making a read error possible. The genes are TRBV12-3 or TRBV12-4 and TRBJ2-5, with TRBD2 matching over 8 bases. The CDR3 has 15 residues. The CDR3 protein is CAGSHYGREGETQYF. Written as DNA, the CDR3 is TGTGCCGGCAGCCACTACGGGAGGGAGGGGGAGACCCAGTACTTC.

The sample holds a few counts of this clonotype. The J gene is TRBJ2-1, the V gene TRBV12-3 or TRBV12-4; D is unresolved. The length of the CDR3 is 12 residues. Between the trimmed V and J ends, which lost 7 bases and 4 bases, there was a span of 8 bases. Written as DNA, the CDR3 is TGTGCCAGCACCAGGCGATACAATGAGCAGTTCTTC. This encodes CASTRRYNEQFF.

A note on this clonotype: This may come from a read error, since a much larger clone is one base off. The genes are TRBV9 and TRBJ1-1; 7 positions match TRBD1. The J segment lost 6 bases and the V segment lost 4 bases, leaving 9 bases of the junction unmatched. Germline lookup yields CDR1 SGDLS and CDR2 YYNGEE. This CDR3 spans 14 amino acids. CDR3 nucleotide sequence: TGTGCCAGCAGCCCGACAGGGCGGAGGGCTGAAGCTTTCTTT. It codes for CASSPTGRRAEAFF.

At least ten counts were recorded for this clonotype. The rearrangement uses TRBV4-3 and TRBJ2-7, with 8 bases aligning to TRBD1. In germline, CDR1 is LGHNA, CDR2 YSLEER. With 0 bases clipped from V and 1 base from J, the junction kept 5 bases outside the gene matches. The CDR3 sequence is 16 residues long. In DNA, the CDR3 is TGCGCCAGCAGCCAAGAAGGGACAGGTATTTCCTACGAGCAGTACTTC. It encodes CASSQEGTGISYEQYF.

Many counts were recorded for this clonotype. The chain links TRBV19 to TRBJ1-5; no firm D call. This CDR3 spans 15 amino acids. V was pared by 3 bases and J by 2 bases, with 11 bases between. Germline values: CDR1 LNHDA, CDR2 SQIVND (reference sequence). The CDR3 DNA reads TGTGCCAGTAGTATCGGAACTAGGGGCAATCAGCCCCAGCATTTT. Protein sequence: CASSIGTRGNQPQHF.

This clonotype was seen only a few times. This sequence joins TRBV21-1 and TRBJ1-4; the D call of TRBD1 is as the table states it, not checked on the DNA. TRBV21-1 is shown as a pseudogene. The CDR3 covers 18 residues. CDR3 sequence reads: CASSRRTGGVATNEKLFF. The CDR3 bases are TGTGCCAGCAGCCGCCGGACAGGGGGCGTTGCAACTAATGAAAAACTGTTTTTT.

This clonotype was recorded many times. The chain uses TRBV7-9 and TRBJ2-7; tentatively, D is TRBD1 (6 bases). Per the germline V gene, CDR1 is SEHNR and CDR2 is FQNEAQ (reference sequence). V was clipped by 5 bases and J by 3 bases, with 11 bases between them. The CDR3 is 13 residues long. Here the CDR3 reads CASSPDSYYEQYF. The CDR3 DNA reads TGTGCCAGCAGCCCGGACAGCTACTACGAGCAGTACTTC.

This clonotype was observed many times. The chain employs TRBV29-1 and TRBJ2-7; tentatively, D is TRBD2 (5 bases). The CDR3 length is 12 residues. Germline V gene sequence: CDR1 SQVTM, CDR2 ANQGSEA. V lost 2 bases to trimming and J lost 6 bases, with 11 bases between them. CDR3 amino acids: CSVETRGAEQYF. As DNA, the CDR3 is TGCAGCGTTGAAACTCGGGGAGCCGAGCAGTACTTC.

The sample holds many counts of this clonotype. The chain couples TRBV30 to TRBJ2-7, with TRBD2 identical over 10 bases. Losses at the gene ends were 4 bases for V and 1 base for J; bases not matched to a gene: 10. CDR3 length equals 16 residues. Germline CDR1 reads GTSNPN; CDR2 reads SVGIG (reference sequence). CDR3 DNA sequence: TGTGCCTGGAACCGTCTAGCGGGAGAGGGGTCCTACGAGCAGTACTTC. This sequence encodes CAWNRLAGEGSYEQYF. The full variable domain, in which reference TRBV30 and TRBJ2-7 provide the parts outside the CDR3, is SQTIHQWPATLVQPVGSPLSLECTVEGTSNPNLYWYRQAAGRGLQLLFYSVGIGQISSEVPQNLSASRPQDRQFILSSKKLLLSDSGFYLCAWNRLAGEGSYEQYFGPGTRLTVT.

Turning to this clonotype: At one end, the junction sequence differs from germline, possibly due to a read error. V usage is TRBV15 and J usage is TRBJ1-1; D uncertain. Per the germline V gene, CDR1 is LNHNV and CDR2 is YYDKDF (reference sequence). The CDR3 consists of 15 residues. CDR3 sequence: CAASSALVMNTEAFF. CDR3 bases: TGTGCCGCCAGCAGTGCGTTGGTTATGAACACTGAAGCTTTCTTT.

This clonotype has ten or more counts. The V and J genes are TRBV20-1 and TRBJ2-7; the D is unclear. The V gene's germline CDR1 is DFQATT and CDR2 SNEGSKA (reference sequence). The CDR3 sequence is 12 residues long. V was shortened by 5 bases and J by 0 bases, with 8 bases between the two germline ends. The chain's CDR3 is CSAPTRSYEQYF. DNA for the CDR3: TGCAGTGCTCCAACCCGCTCCTACGAGCAGTACTTC.

In the case of this clonotype: A read error may account for a junction end that differs from germline. The CDR3: CVSSRLAPGQETQYF. As DNA, the CDR3 is TGTGTCAGCAGCAGACTAGCGCCAGGGCAGGAGACCCAGTACTTC. V is TRBV7-9 and J is TRBJ2-5; 8 bases are shared with TRBD2. The germline CDR1 and CDR2 sequences are SEHNR and FQNEAQ (reference sequence). This CDR3 comprises 15 residues.

In this sample, this clonotype turned up a few times. The chain couples TRBV9 to TRBJ2-1; 12 bases map to TRBD2. Unmatched junction bases numbered 7, after V lost 4 bases and J lost 8 bases. This CDR3 is 15 amino acids long. Germline V gene data show CDR1 as SGDLS and CDR2 as YYNGEE. CDR3 residues: CASSIASGRADEQFF. CDR3 in DNA: TGTGCCAGCAGCATCGCTAGCGGGAGGGCCGATGAGCAGTTCTTC.

This clonotype was detected many times. The rearrangement links TRBV4-1 to TRBJ1-2; possibly TRBD1 for D (6 bases). The CDR3 length is 15 residues. The ends were cut back, 2 bases at V and 3 bases at J, with 13 bases in the middle. The V gene's germline CDR1 is MGHRA and CDR2 YSYEKL. The CDR3 sequence: CASSQTDSHYYGYTF. CDR3 nucleotides: TGCGCCAGCAGCCAAACGGACAGCCACTACTATGGCTACACCTTC.